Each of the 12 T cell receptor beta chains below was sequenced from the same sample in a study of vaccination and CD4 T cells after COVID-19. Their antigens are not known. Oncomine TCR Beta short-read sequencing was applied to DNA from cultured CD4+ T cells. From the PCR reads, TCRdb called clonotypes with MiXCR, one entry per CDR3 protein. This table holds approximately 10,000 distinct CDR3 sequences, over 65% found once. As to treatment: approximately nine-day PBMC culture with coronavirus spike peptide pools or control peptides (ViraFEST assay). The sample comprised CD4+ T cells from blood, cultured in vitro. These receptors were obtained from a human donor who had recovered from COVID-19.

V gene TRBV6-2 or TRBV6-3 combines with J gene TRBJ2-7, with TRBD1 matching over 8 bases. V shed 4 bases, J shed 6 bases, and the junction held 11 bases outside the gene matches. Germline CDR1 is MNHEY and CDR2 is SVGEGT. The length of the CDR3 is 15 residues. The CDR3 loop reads CASSLVGQGLSEQYF. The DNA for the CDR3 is TGTGCCAGCAGTTTGGTAGGACAGGGTCTGTCCGAGCAGTACTTC.

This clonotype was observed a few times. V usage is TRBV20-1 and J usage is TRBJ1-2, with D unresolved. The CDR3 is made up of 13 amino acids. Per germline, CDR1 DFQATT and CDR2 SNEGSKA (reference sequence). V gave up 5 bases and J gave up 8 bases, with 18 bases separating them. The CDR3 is CSAPLRYPRGYTF. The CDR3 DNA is TGCAGTGCTCCCCTCAGGTACCCTAGGGGCTACACCTTC.

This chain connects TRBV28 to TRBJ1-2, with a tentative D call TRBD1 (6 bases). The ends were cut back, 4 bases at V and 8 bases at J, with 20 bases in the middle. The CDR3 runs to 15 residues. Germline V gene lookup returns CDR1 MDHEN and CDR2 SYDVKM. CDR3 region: CASSYVGGAERGYTF. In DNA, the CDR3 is TGTGCCAGCAGTTACGTGGGGGGCGCGGAGAGAGGCTACACCTTC.

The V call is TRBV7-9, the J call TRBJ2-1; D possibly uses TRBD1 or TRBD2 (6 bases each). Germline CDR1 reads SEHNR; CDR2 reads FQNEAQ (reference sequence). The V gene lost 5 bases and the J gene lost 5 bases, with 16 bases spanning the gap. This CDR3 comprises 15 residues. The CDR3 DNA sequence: TGTGCCAGCAGCCTTGTGGGGGGCACGGACAATGAGCAGTTCTTC. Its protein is CASSLVGGTDNEQFF.

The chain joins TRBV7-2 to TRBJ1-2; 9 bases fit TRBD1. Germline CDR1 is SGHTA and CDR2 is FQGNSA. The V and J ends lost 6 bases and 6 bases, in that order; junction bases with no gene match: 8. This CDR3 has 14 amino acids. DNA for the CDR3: TGTGCCAGCAGACCGAATTGGGACAGGGATGGCTACACCTTC. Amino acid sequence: CASRPNWDRDGYTF.

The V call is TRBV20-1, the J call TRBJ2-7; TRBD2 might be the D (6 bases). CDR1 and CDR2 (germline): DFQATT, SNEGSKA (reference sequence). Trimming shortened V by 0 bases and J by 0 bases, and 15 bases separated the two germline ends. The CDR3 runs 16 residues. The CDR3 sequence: CSARDGGQGPSYEQYF. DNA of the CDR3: TGCAGTGCTAGAGATGGAGGGCAGGGACCCTCCTACGAGCAGTACTTC.

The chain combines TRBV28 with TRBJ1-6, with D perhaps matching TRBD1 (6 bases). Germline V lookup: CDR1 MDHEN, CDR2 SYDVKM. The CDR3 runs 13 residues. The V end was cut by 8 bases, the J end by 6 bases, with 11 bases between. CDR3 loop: CASLGQPNSPLHF. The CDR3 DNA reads TGTGCCAGCCTAGGACAGCCTAATTCACCCCTCCACTTT.

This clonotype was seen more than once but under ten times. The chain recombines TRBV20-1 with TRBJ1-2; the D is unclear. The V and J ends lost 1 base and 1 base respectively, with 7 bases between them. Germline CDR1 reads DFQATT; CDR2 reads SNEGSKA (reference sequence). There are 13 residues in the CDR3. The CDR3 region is CSARVGSNYGYTF. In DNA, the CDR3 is TGCAGTGCTAGAGTAGGTAGTAACTATGGCTACACCTTC.

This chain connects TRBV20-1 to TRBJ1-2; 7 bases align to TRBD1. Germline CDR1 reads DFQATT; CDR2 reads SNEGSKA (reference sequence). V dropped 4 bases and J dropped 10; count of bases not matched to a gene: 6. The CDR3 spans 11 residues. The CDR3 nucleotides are TGCAGTGCTAAGGGGGCGCATCCCTACACCTTC. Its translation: CSAKGAHPYTF.

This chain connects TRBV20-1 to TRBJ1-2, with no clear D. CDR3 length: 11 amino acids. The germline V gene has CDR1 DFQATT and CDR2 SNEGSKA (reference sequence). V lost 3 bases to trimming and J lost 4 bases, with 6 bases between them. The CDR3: CSASPLYGYTF. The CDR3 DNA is TGCAGTGCTAGCCCCCTCTATGGCTACACCTTC.

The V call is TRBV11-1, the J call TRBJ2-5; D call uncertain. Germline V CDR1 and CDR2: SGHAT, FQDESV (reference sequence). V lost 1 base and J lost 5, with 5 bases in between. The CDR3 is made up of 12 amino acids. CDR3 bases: TGTGCCAGCAGCTTAGGGATGGAGACCCAGTACTTC. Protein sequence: CASSLGMETQYF.

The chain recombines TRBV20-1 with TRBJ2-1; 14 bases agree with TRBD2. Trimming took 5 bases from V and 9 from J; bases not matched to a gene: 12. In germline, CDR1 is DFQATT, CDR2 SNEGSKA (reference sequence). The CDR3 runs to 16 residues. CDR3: CSALPRGGLAGVEQFF. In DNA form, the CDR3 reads TGCAGTGCTCTCCCCCGTGGGGGACTAGCGGGGGTTGAGCAGTTCTTC.